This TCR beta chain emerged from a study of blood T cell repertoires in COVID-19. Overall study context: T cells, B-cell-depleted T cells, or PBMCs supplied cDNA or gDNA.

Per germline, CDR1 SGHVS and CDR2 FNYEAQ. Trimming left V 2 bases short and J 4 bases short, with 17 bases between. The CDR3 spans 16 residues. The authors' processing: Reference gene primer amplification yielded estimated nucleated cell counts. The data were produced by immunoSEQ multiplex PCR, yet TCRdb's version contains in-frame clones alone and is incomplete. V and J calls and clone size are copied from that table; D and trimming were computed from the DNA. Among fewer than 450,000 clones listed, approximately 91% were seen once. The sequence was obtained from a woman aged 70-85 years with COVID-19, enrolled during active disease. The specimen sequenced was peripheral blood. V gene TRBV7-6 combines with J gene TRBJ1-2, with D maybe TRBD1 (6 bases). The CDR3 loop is CASSLKAGEIRYGYTF. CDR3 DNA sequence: TGTGCCAGCAGCTTAAAAGCAGGGGAGATACGCTATGGCTACACCTTC.